Given below is one T cell receptor beta chain in context. As yet, its antigen is unknown. Positively selected for CCR7, the CD45RO-negative cells used as naive CD8 cells excluded terminally differentiated effector memory CD45RA+ cells. The study ran the assay at deep level. This table comes from immunoSEQ multiplex PCR, and its TCRdb copy is limited to in-frame clones, with some not included. The table has just over 2,000,000 clones, around 96% seen once. The data stem from a study of shared clonotypes between healthy human individuals. Study-level results: Estimated richness values were generally larger in naive subsets than in memory subsets. Among donors, sharing of clonotypes was expected to be affected by sequencing depth. Approximately 4.6% of naive CD4 clonotypes were common to four donors.

V shed 0 bases and J 5 bases; nucleotides not matched to a gene: 14. CDR1 and CDR2 from the germline V gene are SGDLS and YYNGEE. This CDR3 has 18 amino acids. Specimen: naive CD8+ T cells sorted from blood. This receptor was taken from a man aged 18-30 years in good health. This chain links TRBV9 with TRBJ2-1; 7 nucleotides align to TRBD1. Here the CDR3 reads CASSVDLRDRAANNEQFF. DNA of the CDR3: TGTGCCAGCAGCGTAGATCTACGAGACAGGGCTGCCAACAATGAGCAGTTCTTC.